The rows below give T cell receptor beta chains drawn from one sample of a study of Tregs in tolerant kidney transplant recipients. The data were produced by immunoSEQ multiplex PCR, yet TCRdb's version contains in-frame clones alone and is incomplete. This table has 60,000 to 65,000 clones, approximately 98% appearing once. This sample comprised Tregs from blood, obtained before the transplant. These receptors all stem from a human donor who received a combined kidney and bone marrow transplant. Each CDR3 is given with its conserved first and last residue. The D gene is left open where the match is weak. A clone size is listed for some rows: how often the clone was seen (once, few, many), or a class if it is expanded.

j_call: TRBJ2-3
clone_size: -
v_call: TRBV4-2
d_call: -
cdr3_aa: CASSQREGGPSHTQYF
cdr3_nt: TGTGCCAGCAGCCAGCGAGAGGGGGGGCCAAGCCATACGCAGTATTTT

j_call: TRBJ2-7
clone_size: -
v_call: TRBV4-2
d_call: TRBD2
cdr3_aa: CASSQGSGGSSYEQYF
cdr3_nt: TGTGCCAGCAGCCAAGGAAGCGGGGGTAGCTCCTACGAGCAGTACTTC

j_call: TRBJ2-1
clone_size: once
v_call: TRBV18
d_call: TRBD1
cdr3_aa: CASSPTWDSQGANEQFF
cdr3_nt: TGTGCCAGCTCACCAACTTGGGACAGCCAGGGGGCCAATGAGCAGTTCTTC

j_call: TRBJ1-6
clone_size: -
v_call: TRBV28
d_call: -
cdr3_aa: CASSQSRPLHF
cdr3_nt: TGTGCCAGCAGCCAGTCTCGCCCCCTCCACTTT

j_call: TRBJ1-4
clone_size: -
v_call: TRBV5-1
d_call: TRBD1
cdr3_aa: CASSFTGGGEKLFF
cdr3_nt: TGCGCCAGCAGCTTCACAGGGGGGGGTGAAAAACTGTTTTTT

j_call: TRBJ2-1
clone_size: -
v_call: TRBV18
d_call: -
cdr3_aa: CASSPTLAGLEEQFF
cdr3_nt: TGTGCCAGCTCACCCACTTTGGCGGGCCTTGAGGAGCAGTTCTTC

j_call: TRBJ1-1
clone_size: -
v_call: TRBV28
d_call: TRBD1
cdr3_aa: CASRPEDRPANTEAFF
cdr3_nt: TGTGCCAGCAGACCCGAGGACAGGCCCGCTAACACTGAAGCTTTCTTT

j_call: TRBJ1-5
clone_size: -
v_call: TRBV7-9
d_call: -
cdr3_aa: CASSLDTNQPQHF
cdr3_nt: TGTGCCAGCAGCTTGGACACCAATCAGCCCCAGCATTTT

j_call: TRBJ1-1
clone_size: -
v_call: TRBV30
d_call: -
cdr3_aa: CAWIGGTEAFF
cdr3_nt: TGTGCCTGGATCGGGGGCACTGAAGCTTTCTTT

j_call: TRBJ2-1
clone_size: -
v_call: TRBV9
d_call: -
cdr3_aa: CASSVVGKHNEQFF
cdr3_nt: TGTGCCAGCAGCGTAGTCGGGAAGCACAATGAGCAGTTCTTC

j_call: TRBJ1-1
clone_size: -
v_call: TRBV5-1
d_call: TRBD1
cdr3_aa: CASSPQNGQGNAFF
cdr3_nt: TGCGCCAGCAGCCCGCAGAATGGACAGGGGAATGCTTTCTTT

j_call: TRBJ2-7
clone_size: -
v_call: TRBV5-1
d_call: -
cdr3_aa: CASRDNSYEQYF
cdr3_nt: TGCGCCAGCCGGGACAACTCCTACGAGCAGTACTTC

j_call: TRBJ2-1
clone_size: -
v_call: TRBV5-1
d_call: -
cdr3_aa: CASSSGVGSEQFF
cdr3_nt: TGCGCCAGCAGCTCGGGAGTGGGGAGTGAGCAGTTCTTC

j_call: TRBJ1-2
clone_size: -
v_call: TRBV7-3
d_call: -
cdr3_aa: CASSPFRGNYGYTF
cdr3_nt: TGTGCCAGCAGCCCATTCCGGGGAAACTATGGCTACACCTTC

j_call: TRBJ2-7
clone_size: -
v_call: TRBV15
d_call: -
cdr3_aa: CATSREGGRGGHEQYF
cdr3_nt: TGTGCCACCAGCAGAGAAGGCGGTAGGGGTGGCCACGAGCAGTACTTC

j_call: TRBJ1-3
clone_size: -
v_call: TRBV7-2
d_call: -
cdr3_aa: CASSPGLTGNTIYF
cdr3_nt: TGTGCCAGCAGCCCGGGACTGACTGGAAACACCATATATTTT

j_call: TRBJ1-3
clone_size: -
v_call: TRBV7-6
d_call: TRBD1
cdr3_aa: CASRPGQGRNTIYF
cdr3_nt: TGTGCCAGTCGGCCGGGACAGGGTAGAAACACCATATATTTT

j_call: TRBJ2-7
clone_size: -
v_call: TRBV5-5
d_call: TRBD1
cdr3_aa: CASSFRDRDYEQYF
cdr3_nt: TGTGCCAGCAGCTTTAGGGACAGGGACTACGAGCAGTACTTC